Here is one T cell receptor (beta chain) with its context. The data were obtained in a study of blood T cell repertoires in COVID-19. The CDR3 loop spans 15 amino acids. V was trimmed by 5 bases and J by 2 bases, leaving 15 bases between them. Germline V gives CDR1 SGHTA, CDR2 FQGNSA. In the source study's methods: Amplifying reference gene primers gave estimates of nucleated cell counts. Sequencing used immunoSEQ multiplex PCR; TCRdb keeps in-frame clones, though not all of them. That table supplies the V and J calls and clone size; D and trimming were determined from the DNA. The sample shows roughly 66,000 clones, roughly 80% of them seen only once.

The chain links TRBV7-2 to TRBJ1-2, with D perhaps matching TRBD1 (6 bases). Sequencing was carried out using peripheral blood. The source of this sequence is a man aged 55 to 70 with acute or convalescent COVID-19. CDR3: CASSPQGKGNYGYTF. The CDR3 DNA follows: TGTGCCAGCAGCCCGCAGGGGAAAGGGAACTATGGCTACACCTTC.